A selection of T cell receptor beta chains follows, all from one sample in a study of shared T cell receptors in the human thymus. Assay used: immunoSEQ multiplex PCR; TCRdb lists only in-frame clones, some missing. Among 500,000 to 750,000 clones, around nine tenths were seen once, and the ten largest hold about 0.01%. The same data also contributed to another study, on human thymus T cells.

Input material: thymocytes. Receptor source: a boy in the first two years of life with a congenital heart defect. CDR3s include the opening cysteine and the closing phenylalanine or tryptophan. The D gene is left open where the match is weak. Clone size is not always given. Where it is, it says once, few, many or a class for expanded clones.

D gene: .; V gene: TRBV21-1; J gene: TRBJ2-7; clone size: .; CDR3 protein: CASRKGGRGRGEQYF; CDR3 DNA: TGTGCCAGCAGGAAAGGTGGCAGGGGGCGAGGAGAGCAGTACTTC
D gene: TRBD2; V gene: TRBV25-1; J gene: TRBJ2-7; clone size: .; CDR3 protein: CASGGGRTPYEQYF; CDR3 DNA: TGTGCCAGCGGGGGGGGACGGACGCCCTACGAGCAGTACTTC
D gene: TRBD1; V gene: TRBV19; J gene: TRBJ2-7; clone size: .; CDR3 protein: CASSKRGPPYEQYF; CDR3 DNA: TGTGCCAGTAGTAAGAGGGGGCCCCCCTACGAGCAGTACTTC
D gene: .; V gene: TRBV4-1; J gene: TRBJ1-4; clone size: .; CDR3 protein: CASSQGPGETNEKLFF; CDR3 DNA: TGTGCCAGCAGCCAAGGGCCGGGGGAGACTAATGAAAAACTGTTTTTT
D gene: .; V gene: TRBV9; J gene: TRBJ2-2; clone size: .; CDR3 protein: CASSVVRPPNTGELFF; CDR3 DNA: TGTGCCAGCAGCGTAGTGAGGCCCCCGAACACCGGGGAGCTGTTTTTT
D gene: .; V gene: TRBV18; J gene: TRBJ2-5; clone size: .; CDR3 protein: CASSPPGTQETQYF; CDR3 DNA: TGTGCCAGCTCACCTCCGGGAACTCAAGAGACCCAGTACTTC
D gene: TRBD2; V gene: TRBV5-4; J gene: TRBJ2-7; clone size: .; CDR3 protein: CASSFGEAGGGSYEQYF; CDR3 DNA: TGTGCCAGCAGCTTCGGGGAAGCGGGAGGGGGAAGCTACGAGCAGTACTTC
D gene: .; V gene: TRBV30; J gene: TRBJ1-4; clone size: .; CDR3 protein: CAWSVRGLPKTELFF; CDR3 DNA: TGTGCCTGGAGTGTAAGGGGACTCCCAAAGACGGAACTGTTTTTT
D gene: .; V gene: TRBV7-6; J gene: TRBJ1-1; clone size: .; CDR3 protein: CASSPGTVNTEAFF; CDR3 DNA: TGTGCCAGCAGCCCCGGGACTGTGAACACTGAAGCTTTCTTT
D gene: TRBD2; V gene: TRBV5-1; J gene: TRBJ2-5; clone size: .; CDR3 protein: CASSTGTSGREYF; CDR3 DNA: TGCGCCAGCAGCACCGGGACTAGCGGGAGGGAGTACTTC
D gene: TRBD2; V gene: TRBV7-2; J gene: TRBJ2-7; clone size: .; CDR3 protein: CASSSLNTSGRSEQYF; CDR3 DNA: TGTGCCAGCAGCTCCCTTAATACTAGCGGGAGGTCCGAGCAGTACTTC
D gene: .; V gene: TRBV30; J gene: TRBJ2-5; clone size: .; CDR3 protein: CAWKSGGPRETQYF; CDR3 DNA: TGTGCCTGGAAGAGCGGCGGGCCCCGAGAGACCCAGTACTTC
D gene: .; V gene: TRBV7-2; J gene: TRBJ1-1; clone size: .; CDR3 protein: CASSPRGGTEAFF; CDR3 DNA: TGTGCCAGCAGCCCAAGGGGGGGGACTGAAGCTTTCTTT
D gene: TRBD1; V gene: TRBV6-6; J gene: TRBJ1-1; clone size: .; CDR3 protein: CASSKHFRDRNTEAFF; CDR3 DNA: TGTGCCAGCAGTAAACACTTCCGGGACAGGAACACTGAAGCTTTCTTT
D gene: TRBD2; V gene: TRBV4-1; J gene: TRBJ2-5; clone size: .; CDR3 protein: CASGLGLAAQETQYF; CDR3 DNA: TGCGCCAGCGGCTTGGGACTAGCGGCACAAGAGACCCAGTACTTC
D gene: TRBD2; V gene: TRBV7-9; J gene: TRBJ2-1; clone size: .; CDR3 protein: CASSFPLRLASYNEQFF; CDR3 DNA: TGTGCCAGCAGCTTCCCCCTCCGACTAGCTTCATACAATGAGCAGTTCTTC
D gene: .; V gene: TRBV25-1; J gene: TRBJ2-5; clone size: .; CDR3 protein: CASSEETGWWETQYF; CDR3 DNA: TGTGCCAGCAGTGAAGAGACAGGCTGGTGGGAGACCCAGTACTTC
D gene: TRBD2; V gene: TRBV6-1; J gene: TRBJ2-7; clone size: .; CDR3 protein: CASSETSGPYEQYF; CDR3 DNA: TGTGCCAGCAGTGAGACTAGCGGACCCTACGAGCAGTACTTC
D gene: TRBD2; V gene: TRBV7-9; J gene: TRBJ2-2; clone size: once; CDR3 protein: CASSPFFTSAGELFF; CDR3 DNA: TGTGCCAGCAGCCCCTTTTTTACTAGCGCCGGGGAGCTGTTTTTT
D gene: .; V gene: TRBV6-5; J gene: TRBJ2-7; clone size: .; CDR3 protein: CASIRGAGLSDEQYF; CDR3 DNA: TGTGCCAGCATTCGGGGGGCGGGTCTTTCCGACGAGCAGTACTTC
D gene: TRBD2; V gene: TRBV29-1; J gene: TRBJ2-1; clone size: .; CDR3 protein: CSVEETAALAGVYNEQFF; CDR3 DNA: TGCAGCGTTGAAGAGACCGCTGCTCTAGCGGGAGTCTACAATGAGCAGTTCTTC
D gene: .; V gene: TRBV6-5; J gene: TRBJ2-2; clone size: few; CDR3 protein: CASSYSEGVTGGELFF; CDR3 DNA: TGTGCCAGCAGTTACTCCGAGGGGGTGACGGGCGGGGAGCTGTTTTTT
D gene: TRBD1; V gene: TRBV27; J gene: TRBJ1-2; clone size: once; CDR3 protein: CASSFSGQGHNYGYTF; CDR3 DNA: TGTGCCAGCAGTTTTTCGGGACAGGGACACAACTATGGCTACACCTTC
D gene: TRBD1; V gene: TRBV5-4; J gene: TRBJ2-7; clone size: .; CDR3 protein: CASSLQGAPPGDSYEQYF; CDR3 DNA: TGTGCCAGCAGCTTGCAGGGGGCGCCTCCGGGAGACAGTTACGAGCAGTACTTC
D gene: TRBD2; V gene: TRBV4-1; J gene: TRBJ2-7; clone size: .; CDR3 protein: CASSQEVSGLEAVIPYEQYF; CDR3 DNA: TGCGCCAGCAGCCAAGAAGTATCCGGACTAGAAGCTGTTATACCCTACGAGCAGTACTTC
D gene: TRBD2; V gene: TRBV28; J gene: TRBJ2-1; clone size: .; CDR3 protein: CASSFKASGFDNEQFF; CDR3 DNA: TGTGCCAGCAGTTTCAAGGCTAGCGGTTTCGACAATGAGCAGTTCTTC
D gene: .; V gene: TRBV6-5; J gene: TRBJ2-7; clone size: once; CDR3 protein: CASSHRDSPLYEQYF; CDR3 DNA: TGTGCCAGCAGTCACCGGGACTCCCCTCTCTACGAGCAGTACTTC
D gene: .; V gene: TRBV7-6; J gene: TRBJ1-1; clone size: .; CDR3 protein: CASSKGVSNTEAFF; CDR3 DNA: TGTGCCAGCAGCAAGGGGGTCTCGAACACTGAAGCTTTCTTT